The 14 T cell receptor beta chains below come from one sample, sequenced in a study of cytomegalovirus exposure and HLA in healthy donors. Primers for the PCR totalled 60 Vbeta and 13 Jbeta. Profiling relied on immunoSEQ multiplex PCR, and the TCRdb table lists in-frame clones only, not all of them. This sample has fewer than 130,000 clones, with just over 75% found just once. Material for sequencing was PBMCs. These receptors were taken from a man aged 30 to 45 in good health and CMV-seropositive.

This clone was detected many times. The J gene is TRBJ2-5, the V gene TRBV7-6; 7 bases align to TRBD1. With 5 bases clipped from V and 5 bases from J, the junction kept 5 bases outside the gene matches. The CDR3 has 13 amino acids. The germline V gene encodes CDR1 SGHVS and CDR2 FNYEAQ. The CDR3: CASSRGRQETQYF. The CDR3 DNA follows: TGTGCCAGCAGCAGGGGGCGTCAGGAGACCCAGTACTTC.

The V call is TRBV19, the J call TRBJ1-2; D not certain. CDR1 and CDR2 from the germline V gene are LNHDA and SQIVND (reference sequence). The CDR3 runs 12 residues. Trimming shortened V by 5 bases and J by 9 bases, and 13 bases separated the two germline ends. The DNA of the CDR3 is TGTGCCAGTAGTTCGTCTCACATGAGCTACACCTTC. It is translated as CASSSSHMSYTF.

V and J are TRBV13 and TRBJ2-3; 8 bases map to TRBD2. Germline V gives CDR1 PRHDT, CDR2 FYEKMQ (reference sequence). This CDR3 region has 17 residues. After removal of 5 bases from V and 4 bases from J, the junction contained 14 bases not matched to a gene. The CDR3 loop is CASSNRLAGGGSDTQYF. CDR3 bases: TGTGCCAGCAGCAACCGTCTTGCGGGGGGAGGATCAGATACGCAGTATTTT.

The CDR3: CASSSLAFRETQYF. Written as DNA, the CDR3 is TGCGCCAGCAGCTCCTTGGCCTTCAGGGAGACCCAGTACTTC. The chain is built from TRBV5-1 and TRBJ2-5; no clear D gene. The V gene's germline CDR1 is SGHRS and CDR2 YFSETQ. V lost 3 bases and J 5 bases, leaving 14 bases between the germline ends. This CDR3 is 14 amino acids long.

This clone was observed once. The chain employs TRBV7-9 and TRBJ1-1, with D possibly TRBD1 on 5 matching bases. V lost 7 bases and J 5 bases, leaving 14 bases between the germline ends. Germline V gene sequence: CDR1 SEHNR, CDR2 FQNEAQ (reference sequence). CDR3 size: 13 residues. CDR3 sequence (DNA): TGTGCCAGCATGGGAGGGGTTAGGACTGAAGCTTTCTTT. Translating gives CASMGGVRTEAFF.

The chain joins TRBV2 to TRBJ2-7; D is perhaps TRBD2 (5 bases). The CDR3 consists of 13 residues. Looked up from germline, CDR1 is SNHLY and CDR2 is FYNNEI. V was shortened by 5 bases and J by 9 bases, with 17 bases between the two germline ends. The CDR3 region is CASSSSPSRGQYF. The CDR3 DNA follows: TGTGCCAGCAGTAGCTCACCTTCTCGGGGGCAGTACTTC. The full variable domain, completed using reference TRBV2 and TRBJ2-7, is EPEVTQTPSHQVTQMGQEVILRCVPISNHLYFYWYRQILGQKVEFLVSFYNNEISEKSEIFDDQFSVERPDGSNFTLKIRSTKLEDSAMYFCASSSSPSRGQYFGPGTRLTVT.

This clone was detected a few times. This rearrangement joins TRBV12-2 to TRBJ2-7; TRBD1, the table's D call, lacks a check against the DNA. TRBV12-2 is termed a pseudogene. The CDR3 is made up of 15 amino acids. CDR3 nucleotides: TGTGCAAGTCGCTTAGCGACCGACAGGTCCTACGAGCAGTACTTC. Residues: CASRLATDRSYEQYF.

The chain carries TRBV27 and TRBJ1-6; D is perhaps TRBD1 (6 bases). The germline gives CDR1 MNHEY, CDR2 SMNVEV (reference sequence). V dropped 4 bases and J dropped 9 bases, with 16 bases sitting between them. The CDR3 sequence is 15 residues long. The CDR3 here is CASSSLQGRVSPLHF. The CDR3 bases are TGTGCCAGCAGTTCGTTACAGGGTAGGGTTTCACCCCTCCACTTT.

This clone was seen a single time. This sequence joins TRBV19 and TRBJ1-2; D not resolved. The CDR3 extends over 15 amino acids. The V end lost 5 bases, the J end lost 0 bases, and 13 bases lay between the germline ends. Germline V gives CDR1 LNHDA, CDR2 SQIVND (reference sequence). The CDR3 loop reads CASSLFYSSNYGYTF. DNA of the CDR3: TGTGCCAGTAGTCTGTTTTACAGTTCTAACTATGGCTACACCTTC.

As for this clone: The same CDR3 can be traced to other DNA sequences in this sample. The chain carries TRBV7-9 and TRBJ1-2; D is perhaps TRBD1 (6 bases). Germline CDR1 reads SEHNR; CDR2 reads FQNEAQ (reference sequence). Trimming pared 5 bases from V and 6 bases from J, leaving 10 bases between. The CDR3 length is 12 residues. The CDR3 loop is CASSPEGDGYTF. CDR3 DNA: TGTGCCAGCAGCCCCGAGGGGGATGGCTACACCTTC. Full variable domain (remainder filled in from reference TRBV7-9 and TRBJ1-2): DTGVSQNPRHKITKRGQNVTFRCDPISEHNRLYWYRQTLGQGPEFLTYFQNEAQLEKSRLLSDRFSAERPKGSFSTLEIQRTEQGDSAMYLCASSPEGDGYTFGSGTRLTVV.

This clone was recorded a few times. The CDR3 coding sequence is TGTGCCAGCAGCTTGGCCCCGGTGGGGCTAGCGAACACCGGGGAGCTGTTTTTT. It encodes CASSLAPVGLANTGELFF. J is TRBJ2-2 and V is TRBV5-5; possibly TRBD1 for D (5 bases). The V gene's germline CDR1 is SGHKS and CDR2 YYEKEE (reference sequence). This CDR3 is 18 amino acids long. Between the trimmed V and J ends, which lost 0 bases and 0 bases, there was a span of 15 bases.

Written as DNA, the CDR3 is TGCGCCAGCAGCGTCGATAGCGGGGGTAGTATATACGAGCAGTACTTC. It yields the protein CASSVDSGGSIYEQYF. The chain couples TRBV5-1 to TRBJ2-7; 9 nucleotides agree with TRBD2. This CDR3 region has 16 residues. V gave up 4 bases and J gave up 4 bases; unmatched junction bases: 12. The germline CDR1 and CDR2 sequences are SGHRS and YFSETQ.

The chain links TRBV9 to TRBJ2-5; 11 positions agree with TRBD1. Near its end, the DNA agrees better with TRBJ2-7, so the J call may be wrong. Germline assignment: CDR1 SGDLS and CDR2 YYNGEE. The CDR3 extends over 16 amino acids. The CDR3 sequence: CASSVGGDRGAYEQYF. As DNA, the CDR3 is TGTGCCAGCAGCGTGGGAGGGGACAGGGGGGCGTACGAGCAGTACTTC.

The rearrangement uses TRBV28 and TRBJ1-4; 9 nucleotides agree with TRBD1. Germline V gene data show CDR1 as MDHEN and CDR2 as SYDVKM. The J segment lost 8 bases and the V segment lost 7 bases, leaving 8 bases of the junction unmatched. The CDR3 contains 14 residues. The CDR3 coding sequence is TGTGCCAGCACCCGACAGGGGGTGCCCGAAAAACTGTTTTTT. This codes for CASTRQGVPEKLFF.